The source of this TCR beta chain is a study of shared clonotypes between healthy human individuals. About the study: Three plates each covered CD4 naive and memory; CD8 naive two, CD8 memory one.

This clone was counted once. What it recognizes is unknown. Study-level points and caveats: Inspection by rarefaction showed sorted-subset sequencing to be incomplete despite large depth. Four donors shared 5% to 5.5% of their naive CD4 clonotypes. Naive subsets generally exceeded memory subsets in estimated richness.

The table came from immunoSEQ multiplex PCR; TCRdb's copy has only in-frame clones and leaves some out. The sample holds roughly 2.2 million clones, under 95% seen once. The sample taken for sequencing was naive CD4+ T cells from PBMCs. Subset here: CD45RA+ positively selected. This clonotype was obtained from a man younger than 30 in good health. Some clones in this sample may be carry-over from other donors' samples.

The CDR3 coding sequence is TGCGCCAGCAGCCCCAGAAATGAAAAACTGTTTTTT. It codes for CASSPRNEKLFF. J is TRBJ1-4 and V is TRBV4-1; no definite D call. Germline V gene data show CDR1 as MGHRA and CDR2 as YSYEKL. Trimming left V 4 bases short and J 5 bases short, with 5 bases between. The CDR3 loop spans 12 amino acids.